This T cell receptor beta chain was identified in a study of CD8 T cells in Susac syndrome. The authors carried out high-throughput sequencing of TCR beta. They applied it to CD8+ and CD4+ T cells obtained from blood. In the multiple sclerosis control group, patients were treatment-naive and had stable or active relapsing-remitting disease. The TEMRA cells underwent FACS enrichment, while the CD8+ and CD4+ T cells underwent negative isolation. The CDR3 has 13 residues. CDR1 and CDR2 (germline): GTSNPN, SVGIG (reference sequence). The V and J ends lost 5 bases and 1 base respectively, with 11 bases between them. RNA amounts of 0.5 to 1 ug underwent reverse transcription with random hexamers. Amplification of TCR beta CDR3 spanned 54 Vbeta and 13 Jbeta via immunoSEQ multiplex PCR. In TCRdb, the immunoSEQ multiplex PCR reads were re-called with MiXCR into one record per CDR3 protein. The table has 200,000 or so distinct CDR3 sequences, 90% to 95% seen once.

Material for sequencing was CD4+ T cells from PBMCs. This chain uses TRBV30 with TRBJ1-1, with D unclear. The receptor was isolated from a human donor with multiple sclerosis. The CDR3 DNA sequence: TGTGCCTGGTCCAACAGCCCGAACACTGAAGCTTTCTTT. This sequence encodes CAWSNSPNTEAFF.